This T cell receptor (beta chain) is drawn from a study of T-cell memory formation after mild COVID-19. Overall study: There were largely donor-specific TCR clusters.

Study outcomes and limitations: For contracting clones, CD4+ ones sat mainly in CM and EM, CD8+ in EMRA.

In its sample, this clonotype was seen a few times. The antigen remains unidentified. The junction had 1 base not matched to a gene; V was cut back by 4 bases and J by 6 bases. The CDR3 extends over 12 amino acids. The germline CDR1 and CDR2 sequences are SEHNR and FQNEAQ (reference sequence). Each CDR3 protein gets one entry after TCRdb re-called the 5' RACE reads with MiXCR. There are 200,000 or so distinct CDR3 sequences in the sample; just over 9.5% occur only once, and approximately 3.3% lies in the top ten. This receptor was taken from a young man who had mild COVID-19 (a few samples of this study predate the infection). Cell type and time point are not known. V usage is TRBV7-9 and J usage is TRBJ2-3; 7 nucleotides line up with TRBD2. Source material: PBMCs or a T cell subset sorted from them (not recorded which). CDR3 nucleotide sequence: TGTGCCAGCAGCTCCGGGGGGGATACGCAGTATTTT. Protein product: CASSSGGDTQYF.